The rows below give T cell receptor beta chains drawn from one sample of a study of T-cell memory formation after mild COVID-19. Each CDR3 protein is one row after TCRdb ran MiXCR on the 5' RACE reads. The sample lists roughly 560,000 distinct CDR3 sequences; over 20% were seen once. Source material: PBMCs or a T cell subset sorted from them (not recorded which). The receptors stem from an adult woman who had mild COVID-19 (a few samples of this study predate the infection). Cell type and time point are not known. CDR3s include the opening cysteine and the closing phenylalanine or tryptophan. The order of the fields is clone size, J gene, D gene, V gene, CDR3 DNA, CDR3 protein. D genes are given only for firm matches. Expanded clones are given a class, and other clones once, few, many or no size at all.

-	TRBJ2-2	TRBD2	TRBV12-3/TRBV12-4	TGTGCCAGCAGGGATGGACTAGCGGGAGGGCCGGGAACCGGGGAGCTGTTTTTT	CASRDGLAGGPGTGELFF
-	TRBJ2-7	-	TRBV6-5	TGTGCCAGCAGTTACGGGGGACGGACCTACGAGCAGTACTTC	CASSYGGRTYEQYF
many	TRBJ1-5	-	TRBV7-9	TGTGCCAGCAGCTTGGGGGTTAGCAATCAGCCCCAGCATTTT	CASSLGVSNQPQHF
few	TRBJ1-1	-	TRBV5-1	TGCGCCAGCGCTGTTTTCATGAACACTGAAGCTTTCTTT	CASAVFMNTEAFF
few	TRBJ2-7	TRBD2	TRBV12-3/TRBV12-4	TGTGCCAGCAGCCCTCGGGACTATACCTACGAGCAGTACTTC	CASSPRDYTYEQYF
few	TRBJ2-7	TRBD2	TRBV9	TGTGCCAGCAGCCTGGGGTCAGCGGGAGCCCACGAGCAGTACTTC	CASSLGSAGAHEQYF
-	TRBJ1-5	-	TRBV12-3/TRBV12-4	TGTGCCAGCAGTCCCCGGTCGAATCAGCCCCAGCATTTT	CASSPRSNQPQHF
-	TRBJ2-5	-	TRBV19	TGTGCCAGTAGTAGATTTGGGGGGCGATATGAGACCCAGTACTTC	CASSRFGGRYETQYF
few	TRBJ2-7	TRBD1	TRBV6-2/TRBV6-3	TGTGCCAGCAGTCCCCGGACAGGGAGACCCTACGAGCAGTACTTC	CASSPRTGRPYEQYF
-	TRBJ2-7	TRBD1	TRBV18	TGTGCCAGCTCACCGCTGACACTAAGGGCGACAGGGGGCTACGAGCAGTACTTC	CASSPLTLRATGGYEQYF
few	TRBJ1-1	-	TRBV12-5	TGTGCTAGTGGTTTGGTACTCGGGGGCCCGAACACTGAAGCTTTCTTT	CASGLVLGGPNTEAFF
-	TRBJ1-6	-	TRBV15	TGTGCCACCAGCAGAGATCTGGGTCTAGGTTCACCCCTCCACTTT	CATSRDLGLGSPLHF
-	TRBJ2-1	-	TRBV7-9	TGTGCCAGCGACGTACGGGACAAGGTCAATGAGCAGTTCTTC	CASDVRDKVNEQFF
-	TRBJ2-7	TRBD2	TRBV9	TGTGCCAGCAGCGCCCAGACTAGCACGGAAGAGCAGTACTTC	CASSAQTSTEEQYF
many	TRBJ2-1	-	TRBV7-9	TGTGCCAGCAGCCCGGTGACTCGGGGGGAGCAGTTCTTC	CASSPVTRGEQFF
-	TRBJ2-2	TRBD1	TRBV25-1	TGTGCCAGCAGTAAGGGGGCGCGAAGCACCGGGGAGCTGTTTTTT	CASSKGARSTGELFF
-	TRBJ2-1	-	TRBV5-1	TGCGCCAGCAGCTTGGATGAGGGGCGCTCCTACAATGAGCAGTTCTTC	CASSLDEGRSYNEQFF
-	TRBJ1-3	-	TRBV9	TGTGCCAGCAGCGTAGGAGCTCTGTTGAACACCATATATTTT	CASSVGALLNTIYF
few	TRBJ2-1	TRBD2	TRBV20-1	TGCAGTGCTAGAGATAGACTAGCGGGGGGTACGAATGAGCAGTTCTTC	CSARDRLAGGTNEQFF
few	TRBJ2-2	-	TRBV6-5	TGTGCCAGCAGTTACTCCGAGGGCACCGGGGAGCTGTTTTTT	CASSYSEGTGELFF
few	TRBJ2-7	TRBD2	TRBV2	TGTGCCAGCAGTGTGGGGGCTAGCGGGCTATCTTACGAGCAGTACTTC	CASSVGASGLSYEQYF
-	TRBJ2-3	-	TRBV5-1	TGCGCCAGCAGCTTGGACGGAGACACAGATACGCAGTATTTT	CASSLDGDTDTQYF
few	TRBJ2-7	TRBD1	TRBV6-5	TGTGCCAGCAGTTACTCTGACAGGGGCTTTCTCCCTAGCTCCTACGAGCAGTACTTC	CASSYSDRGFLPSSYEQYF
-	TRBJ1-2	-	TRBV5-1	TGCGCCAGCAGCCGGGACGTCAACTATGGCTACACCTTC	CASSRDVNYGYTF
few	TRBJ2-7	-	TRBV7-2	TGTGCCAGCAGCTTAGGGCTGACGGTGCCCACCTACGAGCAGTACTTC	CASSLGLTVPTYEQYF
-	TRBJ2-7	-	TRBV29-1	TGCAGCGTTGATGACGGCTCCTACGAGCAGTACTTC	CSVDDGSYEQYF
few	TRBJ2-5	TRBD1	TRBV15	TGTGCCACCAGCAGGAGGACAGGGGGTTGGGAGACCCAGTACTTC	CATSRRTGGWETQYF
few	TRBJ2-7	-	TRBV24-1	TGTGCCACCAGTGACCTAGGAGGGGGCGAGCAGTACTTC	CATSDLGGGEQYF
few	TRBJ2-1	TRBD2	TRBV24-1	TGTGCCACCGGGACTAGCGGGTCCCACAATGAGCAGTTCTTC	CATGTSGSHNEQFF
-	TRBJ2-1	-	TRBV7-2	TGTGCCAGCAGCTTAGTTGTGGGCACCGGGGGTGGTGAGCAGTTCTTC	CASSLVVGTGGGEQFF
few	TRBJ2-7	-	TRBV20-1	TGCAGTGCTAGTGGCCCTGGGAAACTCTACGAGCAGTACTTC	CSASGPGKLYEQYF
-	TRBJ1-2	TRBD1	TRBV12-3/TRBV12-4	TGTGCCAGCAGTTTAGCGCTAAAACAGGGGTATGGCTACACCTTC	CASSLALKQGYGYTF
few	TRBJ2-7	TRBD1	TRBV3-1	TGTGCCAGCAGCCGTTCCGTCCGGGACAGGGCCTACGAGCAGTACTTC	CASSRSVRDRAYEQYF
few	TRBJ2-2	-	TRBV6-5	TGTGCCAGCAGCCTGGGGAGGGGGTTGATCACCGGGGAGCTGTTTTTT	CASSLGRGLITGELFF
few	TRBJ2-7	TRBD2	TRBV27	TGTGCCAGCAGAATGAAGCGGGGGGGCTCCTACGAGCAGTACTTC	CASRMKRGGSYEQYF
-	TRBJ2-1	TRBD1	TRBV12-3/TRBV12-4	TGTGCCAGCAGTTCCACAGGGGGCGCTTACAATGAGCAGTTCTTC	CASSSTGGAYNEQFF
-	TRBJ1-5	-	TRBV5-5	TGTGCCAGCAGCGAGGAGGGATATAGCAATCAGCCCCAGCATTTT	CASSEEGYSNQPQHF
few	TRBJ2-1	-	TRBV19	TGTGCCAGTAGGCCCGGGACACCATACAATGAGCAGTTCTTC	CASRPGTPYNEQFF
many	TRBJ1-1	-	TRBV7-8	TGTGCCAGCAGCTTCAGGGTGAACACTGAAGCTTTCTTT	CASSFRVNTEAFF
-	TRBJ1-2	-	TRBV6-1	TGTGCCAGCAACAGGGACACCAACTATGGCTACACCTTC	CASNRDTNYGYTF
-	TRBJ2-5	-	TRBV12-3/TRBV12-4	TGTGCCAGCAGTTCGGCCTGGACTACACTCGAGACCCAGTACTTC	CASSSAWTTLETQYF
-	TRBJ1-1	-	TRBV7-9	TGTGCCAGCAGCCAATACACGAACACTGAAGCTTTCTTT	CASSQYTNTEAFF
few	TRBJ2-5	-	TRBV7-9	TGTGCCAGCAGCTCAAGGGACCTGCGAGAGACCCAGTACTTC	CASSSRDLRETQYF